Listed here are 22 T cell receptor beta chains from one sample, sequenced in a study of beta chain features in type 1 diabetes. The authors reverse transcribed all of the isolated RNA, so sequencing captured expressed TCRB transcripts. Some clones are missing from TCRdb's copy, which holds only in-frame ones; the method was immunoSEQ multiplex PCR. Of under 450,000 clones listed, approximately 16% were seen once; the top ten hold approximately 0.019%. The specimen was naive CD4+ T cells from blood. The receptors were sampled from a woman aged 18-35 years in good health.

The CDR3 DNA sequence: TGTGCCAGCAGCTCCCGGGGAAACTATGGCTACACCTTC. It codes for CASSSRGNYGYTF. The gene calls are TRBV5-6 and TRBJ1-2; D is unclear. Trimming pared 3 bases from V and 2 bases from J, leaving 8 bases between. Germline V CDR1 and CDR2: SGHDT, YYEEEE. This CDR3 is 13 amino acids long. Looking up the rest from reference TRBV5-6 and TRBJ1-2 gives the full variable domain: DAGVTQSPTHLIKTRGQQVTLRCSPKSGHDTVSWYQQALGQGPQFIFQYYEEEERQRGNFPDRFSGHQFPNYSSELNVNALLLGDSALYLCASSSRGNYGYTFGSGTRLTVV.

The chain joins TRBV4-1 to TRBJ2-7; 11 bases are shared with TRBD2. Per the germline V gene, CDR1 is MGHRA and CDR2 is YSYEKL. The junction had 5 bases not matched to a gene; V was cut back by 2 bases and J by 2 bases. The CDR3 covers 16 residues. The CDR3 protein is CASSQIAGGSAYEQYF. The DNA of the CDR3 is TGCGCCAGCAGCCAAATAGCGGGAGGGTCCGCCTACGAGCAGTACTTC.

This clone was observed a few times. The chain joins TRBV29-1 to TRBJ2-2; the match to TRBD2 covers 9 bases. V gave up 2 bases and J gave up 4 bases; unmatched junction bases: 8. This CDR3 contains 16 residues. The germline CDR1 and CDR2 sequences are SQVTM and ANQGSEA. DNA of the CDR3: TGCAGCGTTGAAAGATGGGCGGGAGGGCCCACCGGGGAGCTGTTTTTT. This encodes CSVERWAGGPTGELFF.

The chain recombines TRBV9 with TRBJ2-5; 9 bases are shared with TRBD1. With V trimmed by 4 bases and J by 1 base, 11 bases remained unmatched. CDR1 is SGDLS and CDR2 is YYNGEE in the germline V gene. This CDR3 comprises 17 residues. CDR3 region: CASSTRQGGATQETQYF. DNA of the CDR3: TGTGCCAGCAGCACGCGACAGGGGGGAGCTACCCAAGAGACCCAGTACTTC.

This clone was observed a handful of times. This chain links TRBV29-1 with TRBJ2-4; possible D gene TRBD2, 6 bases. The CDR3 loop spans 15 amino acids. Trimming cost V 7 bases and J 5 bases, with 21 bases left between them. CDR1 and CDR2 (germline): SQVTM, ANQGSEA. DNA for the CDR3: TGCAGCGCCTGTGAGGACCTCAGGAGGGAAAACATTCAGTACTTC. It codes for CSACEDLRRENIQYF.

V is TRBV27 and J is TRBJ1-1; D possibly corresponds to TRBD1 (6 bases). Trimming took 2 bases from V and 1 from J, leaving 14 bases between them. The germline V gene has CDR1 MNHEY and CDR2 SMNVEV (reference sequence). The CDR3 contains 16 residues. The CDR3 nucleotides read TGTGCCAGCAGTTTACCCGGCAGGGGAAAGAACACTGAAGCTTTCTTT. Protein product: CASSLPGRGKNTEAFF.

This chain links TRBV4-3 with TRBJ2-2; D call uncertain. The CDR3 has 15 residues. The germline CDR1 and CDR2 sequences are LGHNA and YSLEER. The germline V and J ends were trimmed by 1 base and 1 base, with 7 bases remaining between them. DNA for the CDR3: TGCGCCAGCAGCCAAGGCGTCGGGAACACCGGGGAGCTGTTTTTT. It specifies CASSQGVGNTGELFF.

This clone has just a few counts. The chain links TRBV10-3 to TRBJ2-7; 12 nucleotides align to TRBD1. CDR1 and CDR2 (germline): ENHRY, SYGVKD. Losses at the gene ends were 7 bases for V and 4 bases for J; bases not matched to a gene: 5. The CDR3 length is 14 residues. CDR3 sequence reads: CAIKGTGGLYEQYF. The CDR3 DNA reads TGTGCCATCAAAGGGACAGGGGGCTTGTACGAGCAGTACTTC.

This clone has just a few counts. The V and J genes are TRBV5-1 and TRBJ2-4; weak D call: TRBD2 (5 bases). V dropped 0 bases and J dropped 3 bases, with 16 bases sitting between them. Germline CDR1 SGHRS, CDR2 YFSETQ. This CDR3 has 17 amino acids. In DNA, the CDR3 is TGCGCCAGCAGCTTGGAACTGTGGCGTCGGGGCAAAAACATTCAGTACTTC. Its protein product is CASSLELWRRGKNIQYF. The variable domain in full, with the rest retrieved from reference TRBV5-1 and TRBJ2-4, is KAGVTQTPRYLIKTRGQQVTLSCSPISGHRSVSWYQQTPGQGLQFLFEYFSETQRNKGNFPGRFSGRQFSNSRSEMNVSTLELGDSALYLCASSLELWRRGKNIQYFGAGTRLSVL.

This clone has more than one count but fewer than ten. V usage is TRBV7-2 and J usage is TRBJ2-7; the match to TRBD2 covers 10 bases. Trimming removed 0 bases from V and 8 bases from J; junction bases left unmatched: 10. This CDR3 has 16 amino acids. CDR1 and CDR2 (germline): SGHTA, FQGNSA. In DNA form, the CDR3 reads TGTGCCAGCAGCTTAGCGGGGTCCCAGCGGGAGGGACAGCAGTACTTC. Translating it yields CASSLAGSQREGQQYF.

The chain employs TRBV15 and TRBJ2-5, with a tentative D call TRBD2 (5 bases). V was clipped by 2 bases and J by 2 bases, with 15 bases between them. The CDR3 has 16 amino acids. Germline values: CDR1 LNHNV, CDR2 YYDKDF (reference sequence). The CDR3 loop reads CATSRPLLGGQETQYF. The CDR3, as DNA: TGTGCCACCAGCAGACCTCTACTGGGCGGGCAAGAGACCCAGTACTTC.

The chain carries TRBV11-2 and TRBJ2-7; 7 nucleotides line up with TRBD1. There are 15 residues in the CDR3. With V trimmed by 4 bases and J by 1 base, 7 bases remained unmatched. Germline V CDR1 and CDR2: SGHAT, FQNNGV. In DNA form, the CDR3 reads TGTGCCAGCAGCTACCTCCCGGGACAGTCCTACGAGCAGTACTTC. The encoded protein is CASSYLPGQSYEQYF.

The sample holds a few counts of this clone. The V call is TRBV30, the J call TRBJ1-4; D ambiguous. Germline CDR1 is GTSNPN and CDR2 is SVGIG (reference sequence). This CDR3 spans 14 amino acids. V dropped 0 bases and J dropped 4 bases, with 9 bases sitting between them. CDR3 DNA: TGTGCCTGGAGTGTAGGACTCCATAATGAAAAACTGTTTTTT. This gives the protein CAWSVGLHNEKLFF.

The chain employs TRBV19 and TRBJ1-1; D gene unclear. CDR3 size: 13 residues. Trimming shortened V by 7 bases and J by 4 bases, and 13 bases separated the two germline ends. The germline V gene has CDR1 LNHDA and CDR2 SQIVND (reference sequence). The CDR3 coding sequence is TGTGCCAGTACTAAGGGAGTGGGCACTGAAGCTTTCTTT. Residues: CASTKGVGTEAFF.

This clone was seen a few times. J is TRBJ1-5 and V is TRBV7-2; 8 positions match TRBD1. The CDR3 runs to 15 residues. Trimming removed 4 bases from V and 0 bases from J; junction bases left unmatched: 2. Germline CDR1 is SGHTA and CDR2 is FQGNSA. The chain's CDR3 is CASSSQGDSNQPQHF. The CDR3 DNA reads TGTGCCAGCAGCTCACAGGGGGATAGCAATCAGCCCCAGCATTTT.

The J gene is TRBJ2-2, the V gene TRBV6-5, with a possible D match to TRBD2 (6 bases). The CDR3 contains 15 residues. Looked up from germline, CDR1 is MNHEY and CDR2 is SVGAGI. Trimming removed 0 bases from V and 6 bases from J, with 11 bases in between. The CDR3 nucleotides are TGTGCCAGCAGTTACTCGAACCGGGGGTCCGGGGAGCTGTTTTTT. The encoded protein is CASSYSNRGSGELFF.

V and J are TRBV30 and TRBJ2-1; tentatively, D is TRBD2 (5 bases). Trimming cost V 7 bases and J 3 bases, with 10 bases left between them. The CDR3 is made up of 12 amino acids. Germline CDR1 and CDR2: GTSNPN and SVGIG (reference sequence). This chain's CDR3 is CAFGLVYNEQFF. DNA of the CDR3: TGTGCCTTCGGACTGGTCTACAATGAGCAGTTCTTC. The complete variable domain, with remaining parts taken from reference TRBV30 and TRBJ2-1, reads SQTIHQWPATLVQPVGSPLSLECTVEGTSNPNLYWYRQAAGRGLQLLFYSVGIGQISSEVPQNLSASRPQDRQFILSSKKLLLSDSGFYLCAFGLVYNEQFFGPGTRLTVL.

This clone was picked up one time. The V gene is TRBV27, the J gene TRBJ2-1; TRBD1 matches 7 bases. The ends lost 3 bases at V and 3 bases at J; junction bases unmatched: 5. The germline gives CDR1 MNHEY, CDR2 SMNVEV (reference sequence). The CDR3 has 15 residues. The CDR3 nucleotides are TGTGCCAGCAGTTTTCGGGGACAGAGCTACAATGAGCAGTTCTTC. Its translation: CASSFRGQSYNEQFF.

This clone has more than one count but fewer than ten. V and J are TRBV23-1 and TRBJ1-4; no clear D. TRBV23-1 is an ORF, and what it does is uncertain. The CDR3 runs 13 residues. V lost 7 bases, J lost 7 bases, and 13 bases lay in between. CDR3 sequence reads: CASKRMGVEKLFF. CDR3 bases: TGCGCCAGCAAGAGAATGGGCGTTGAAAAACTGTTTTTT.

There are a few counts of this clone. The V and J genes are TRBV28 and TRBJ1-1; D gene ambiguous. CDR3 length: 11 amino acids. CDR1 MDHEN and CDR2 SYDVKM come from the germline V gene. V gave up 6 bases and J gave up 2 bases, with 4 bases separating them. The CDR3 is CASRGNTEAFF. The CDR3 DNA reads as TGTGCCAGCAGGGGCAACACTGAAGCTTTCTTT.

The chain is built from TRBV5-6 and TRBJ2-1; D unclear. Germline CDR1 reads SGHDT; CDR2 reads YYEEEE. V was shortened by 0 bases and J by 6 bases, with 13 bases between the two germline ends. This CDR3 region has 15 residues. CDR3 region: CASSLGATLSNEQFF. CDR3 nucleotides: TGTGCCAGCAGCTTGGGGGCTACCCTCTCCAATGAGCAGTTCTTC.

In this sample, this clone turned up a few times. The rearrangement links TRBV9 to TRBJ2-7; 9 bases match TRBD1. In germline, CDR1 is SGDLS, CDR2 YYNGEE. Trimming removed 0 bases from V and 3 bases from J; junction bases left unmatched: 4. There are 15 residues in the CDR3. This CDR3 is CASSVEGQGIYEQYF. Written as DNA, the CDR3 is TGTGCCAGCAGCGTAGAGGGACAGGGTATCTACGAGCAGTACTTC.